This T cell receptor beta chain was recorded in a study of T cell responses to AZD1222 COVID-19 vaccine. Study context: Second-dose intervals of approximately 4 or approximately 12 weeks were pooled.

The CDR3 runs 15 residues. The germline CDR1 and CDR2 sequences are LGHNA and YSLEER. V was clipped by 0 bases and J by 9 bases, with 12 bases between them. The data were produced by immunoSEQ multiplex PCR, yet TCRdb's version contains in-frame clones alone and is incomplete. This sample has over 110,000 clones, with just over 90% found just once. Study results and limitations: Clonal diversity may have been underestimated, and the donors were mostly white British, with more females than males.

As regards this clone: What it binds is not known.

The rearrangement links TRBV4-3 to TRBJ1-6; D perhaps matches TRBD1 (5 bases). The source of this sequence is an adult in good health. The sequenced sample was peripheral blood, obtained on day 0 of AZD1222 vaccination. In nucleotides, the CDR3 is TGCGCCAGCAGCCAAGAAGCGCAGGGAAGTTCACCCCTCCACTTT. This codes for CASSQEAQGSSPLHF.